Here is one T cell receptor beta chain with its context. No antigen is known for it. This sample is part of a study of T-cell memory formation after mild COVID-19. Notes on the study in general: Contracting clones from day 15 to 85 had balanced CD4/CD8; later expanders favoured CD4+.

J lost 3 bases, V lost 3 bases, and 7 bases had no gene match. Germline loops: CDR1 SGHTA, CDR2 FQGTGA. The CDR3 contains 19 residues. cDNA libraries for TCR alpha and TCR beta, carrying sample barcodes and UMIs, came from 5'RACE with constant-segment primers. In TCRdb, the 5' RACE reads were re-called with MiXCR into one record per CDR3 protein. The table lists roughly 250,000 distinct CDR3 sequences, 16% of them singletons. This TCR derives from a man between 18 and 29 years old who had mild COVID-19 (a few samples of this study predate the infection). Cell type and time point are not known. The rearrangement joins TRBV7-3 to TRBJ2-2, with 16 bases fitting TRBD2. The sequencing sample was made of PBMCs or a T cell subset sorted from them (not recorded which). DNA for the CDR3: TGTGCCAGCAGCTTCCCCGGGACTAGCGGGGGGGCGGACACCGGGGAGCTGTTTTTT. It specifies CASSFPGTSGGADTGELFF. Based on the CDR3 plus reference TRBV7-3 and TRBJ2-2, the full variable domain is GAGVSQTPSNKVTEKGKYVELRCDPISGHTALYWYRQSLGQGPEFLIYFQGTGAADDSGLPNDRFFAVRPEGSVSTLKIQRTERGDSAVYLCASSFPGTSGGADTGELFFGEGSRLTVL.